These 9 T cell receptor beta chains came from one sample sequenced in a study of a mutant IDH1 vaccine in newly diagnosed glioma. Their antigens remain unidentified. The assay was immunoSEQ multiplex PCR, and TCRdb's table has in-frame clones only and misses some. There are approximately 39,000 clones in the sample; 81% occur only once, and over 4.5% lies in the top ten. As for time point: week 23, last vaccination. What each vaccine dose contained was 300 ug of mutant IDH1 20-mer peptide, accompanied by topical imiquimod. Sequencing used PBMCs, obtained from a glioma patient whose treatment included an IDH1 peptide vaccine. The receptors were gathered from a man aged 35-49 years with glioma.

V usage is TRBV28 and J usage is TRBJ2-1, with 7 bases aligning to TRBD2. The CDR3 covers 14 residues. Unmatched junction bases numbered 3, after V lost 4 bases and J lost 3 bases. Germline V gives CDR1 MDHEN, CDR2 SYDVKM. This chain's CDR3 is CASSWEGGYNEQFF. In DNA, the CDR3 is TGTGCCAGCAGTTGGGAGGGAGGCTACAATGAGCAGTTCTTC.

The chain combines TRBV4-2 with TRBJ2-2; D might be TRBD1 (8 bases). This CDR3 contains 18 residues. Germline CDR1 is LGHNA and CDR2 is YNFKEQ. Trimming took 4 bases from V and 0 from J, leaving 18 bases between them. The CDR3 region has the DNA TGTGCCAGCAGCCCTAGGGGGGGACAGGCCGCGAACACCGGGGAGCTGTTTTTT. It encodes CASSPRGGQAANTGELFF.

The J gene is TRBJ2-7, the V gene TRBV15, with 7 bases identical to TRBD1. Germline V CDR1 and CDR2: LNHNV, YYDKDF (reference sequence). The CDR3 has 14 amino acids. J was trimmed by 3 bases and V by 1 base; bases with no gene match: 3. The CDR3 DNA is TGTGCCACCAGCAGAGGACAGGGTGGCTACGAGCAGTACTTC. As protein: CATSRGQGGYEQYF.

This chain joins TRBV18 and TRBJ1-5, with a tentative D call TRBD1 (6 bases). This CDR3 contains 16 residues. Germline V lookup: CDR1 KGHSH, CDR2 LQKENI. Between the trimmed V and J ends, which lost 3 bases and 6 bases, there was a span of 18 bases. CDR3 loop: CASSPFGSGVSQPQHF. CDR3 in DNA: TGTGCCAGCTCACCGTTTGGCTCAGGGGTATCTCAGCCCCAGCATTTT.

The genes are TRBV28 and TRBJ2-7; D is unresolved. Germline V gene lookup returns CDR1 MDHEN and CDR2 SYDVKM. The CDR3 consists of 13 residues. Trimming left V 6 bases short and J 0 bases short, with 9 bases between. DNA of the CDR3: TGTGCCAGCAGGGCTAAATTCTCCTACGAGCAGTACTTC. It specifies CASRAKFSYEQYF.

The chain couples TRBV19 to TRBJ1-2; D not resolved. The CDR3 runs to 15 residues. Looked up from germline, CDR1 is LNHDA and CDR2 is SQIVND (reference sequence). The ends were cut back, 1 base at V and 6 bases at J, with 15 bases in the middle. In nucleotides, the CDR3 is TGTGCCAGTAGTATAGTAGCCAGTTTTCCCGATGGCTACACCTTC. Amino acid sequence: CASSIVASFPDGYTF.

The rearrangement links TRBV28 to TRBJ1-3; possibly TRBD1 for D (6 bases). Germline-derived CDR1 and CDR2 are MDHEN and SYDVKM. The CDR3 totals 16 residues. V was clipped by 8 bases and J by 3 bases, with 20 bases between them. CDR3 bases: TGTGCCAGCTACTTACAGGGCGCGGGTGGTGGAAACACCATATATTTT. Encoded protein: CASYLQGAGGGNTIYF.

The chain combines TRBV7-2 with TRBJ2-3; D is uncertain. The length of the CDR3 is 13 residues. Deletions cut 5 bases from V and 2 bases from J, with 8 bases between. CDR1 SGHTA and CDR2 FQGNSA come from the germline V gene. The CDR3 bases are TGTGCCAGCAGCCATGGGGACACAGATACGCAGTATTTT. Translation: CASSHGDTDTQYF.

The CDR3 nucleotides read TGTGCCAGCAGCTTAGGGTGGCACAGCCAAGAGACCCAGTACTTC. Protein sequence: CASSLGWHSQETQYF. The rearrangement links TRBV11-3 to TRBJ2-5; no clear D gene. V was trimmed by 1 base and J by 1 base, leaving 10 bases between them. Looked up from germline, CDR1 is SGHNT and CDR2 is YENEEA. The CDR3 is 15 residues long.